This TCR beta chain emerged from a study of CD8 T cells in Susac syndrome. Sequencing targeted TCR beta in T cells from blood (CD8+ and CD4+). Controls were drawn from healthy donors and were matched for age and sex. In germline, CDR1 is LGHNA, CDR2 YNFKEQ. This CDR3 is built from 11 residues. The V and J ends lost 6 bases and 5 bases respectively, with 5 bases between them. Reverse transcription of roughly 0.45 to 1 ug RNA used random hexamers. Amplification of the TCR beta CDR3 was carried out by immunoSEQ multiplex PCR, which spanned a total of 54 Vbeta and 13 Jbeta segments. TCRdb re-analysed the immunoSEQ multiplex PCR reads in MiXCR, keeping a single row per CDR3 protein. This table has 110,000 to 150,000 distinct CDR3 sequences, 94% appearing once.

The TCR originated in a human donor in good health. V is TRBV4-2 and J is TRBJ2-1, with D hard to call. Sequenced sample: CD8+ T cells from PBMCs. The CDR3: CASRLNNEQFF. As DNA, the CDR3 is TGTGCCAGCAGACTTAACAATGAGCAGTTCTTC.